These T cell receptor beta chains were read from a single sample in a study of ipilimumab plus nivolumab after autologous stem cell transplantation. The table came from immunoSEQ multiplex PCR; TCRdb's copy has only in-frame clones and leaves some out. This sample has roughly 25,000 clones; about 86% occur once, and the top ten carry approximately 5.2%. Sequences were derived from PBMCs, sampled in a trial of ipilimumab plus nivolumab as post-transplant consolidation. These receptors originate from a male donor with diffuse large B-cell lymphoma. The CDR3 runs from the conserved cysteine through the conserved F or W.

v_call	j_call	cdr3_length	cdr3_aa
TRBV14	TRBJ2-5	15	CASSQDYTREETQYF
TRBV4-3	TRBJ2-3	15	CASSSGGGGTDTQYF
TRBV7-3	TRBJ2-7	14	CASSLWGPGAEQYF
TRBV4-1	TRBJ1-5	17	CASSQEGRGRSNQPQHF
TRBV18	TRBJ2-5	14	CASSIGGIQETQYF
TRBV5-1	TRBJ2-6	17	CASSLWSASSGANVLTF
TRBV2	TRBJ2-2	13	CASRAGVTGELFF
TRBV7-9	-	11	CASSRAYEQYF
TRBV7-6	TRBJ2-1	15	CASTPGGQGGNEQFF
TRBV6-6	TRBJ2-7	13	CASSDGQGVEQYF
TRBV30	TRBJ2-7	13	CAWGQKIGDEQYF
TRBV5-5	TRBJ1-2	14	CASSLTGYDYGYTF
TRBV9	TRBJ2-2	14	CASSVGRNTGELFF
TRBV30	TRBJ2-6	15	CAWSTRASGANVLTF
TRBV4-2	TRBJ2-7	14	CASSGLAVSYEQYF
TRBV4-1	TRBJ1-1	15	CASSQAWGVNTEAFF
TRBV5-8	TRBJ1-1	14	CASSLELLNTEAFF
TRBV7-9	TRBJ1-2	13	CASSLGRNYGYTF
TRBV2	TRBJ1-2	10	CASSFEGYTF
TRBV6-5	TRBJ1-3	14	CASSFTTGANTIYF
TRBV19	TRBJ1-1	13	CASSIAGDTEAFF
TRBV4-1	TRBJ1-1	15	CASSQVASTNTEAFF
TRBV19	TRBJ2-2	16	CASRPLAGGLTGELFF
TRBV5-6	TRBJ1-1	16	CASSLGGSWGRTEAFF
TRBV12-5	TRBJ2-7	12	CASGSGAYEQYF
TRBV5-4	TRBJ1-1	15	CASSPPGVLSTEAFF
TRBV7-9	TRBJ2-6	15	CASSLASSGANVLTF
TRBV19	TRBJ2-3	12	CATRVSTDTQYF